Below are 32 T cell receptor beta chains sequenced from a single sample in a study of blood T cell repertoires in COVID-19. Profiling relied on immunoSEQ multiplex PCR, and the TCRdb table lists in-frame clones only, not all of them. The table shows approximately 210,000 clones, with roughly nine tenths occurring only once. Material for sequencing was PBMCs or T cells enriched from blood (not recorded which). These receptors were obtained from a woman between 18 and 30 years old who had recovered from COVID-19.

The chain carries TRBV6-4 and TRBJ2-1; 11 nucleotides agree with TRBD2. V dropped 0 bases and J dropped 12; count of bases not matched to a gene: 10. Germline V gives CDR1 MRHNA, CDR2 SNTAGT. The CDR3 is made up of 16 amino acids. Here the CDR3 reads CASSDSSELAGEGQFF. In DNA form, the CDR3 reads TGTGCCAGCAGTGACTCCTCCGAACTAGCGGGGGAGGGGCAGTTCTTC.

The chain has TRBV5-1 and TRBJ2-6, with 7 bases fitting TRBD2. CDR3 length equals 14 residues. In germline, CDR1 is SGHRS, CDR2 YFSETQ. V lost 6 bases and J lost 0; bases outside the gene matches: 0. CDR3 DNA: TGCGCCAGCACGGGGGGCTCTGGGGCCAACGTCCTGACTTTC. Encoded protein: CASTGGSGANVLTF.

The V and J genes are TRBV7-9 and TRBJ1-4, with TRBD1 matching 9 bases. In germline, CDR1 is SEHNR, CDR2 FQNEAQ (reference sequence). CDR3 size: 18 residues. The V segment lost 5 bases and the J segment 7 bases; nucleotides outside the gene matches: 17. The CDR3 DNA reads as TGTGCCAGCAGCCCGCCGGGACAGGGAATCCCGGGGAGTGAAAAACTGTTTTTT. It codes for CASSPPGQGIPGSEKLFF.

The rearrangement uses TRBV6-5 and TRBJ1-5; weak D call: TRBD1 (5 bases). There are 15 residues in the CDR3. V gave up 6 bases and J gave up 2 bases, with 14 bases separating them. The germline V gene encodes CDR1 MNHEY and CDR2 SVGAGI. CDR3 sequence reads: CASSPDREGNQPQHF. CDR3 nucleotide sequence: TGTGCCAGCAGCCCCGACAGAGAGGGCAATCAGCCCCAGCATTTT.

This chain uses TRBV19 with TRBJ2-1, with TRBD2 matching over 9 bases. CDR3 size: 15 residues. Germline V gives CDR1 LNHDA, CDR2 SQIVND (reference sequence). The V and J ends lost 4 bases and 5 bases, in that order; junction bases with no gene match: 6. CDR3 protein: CASSTSASGDNEQFF. As DNA, the CDR3 is TGTGCCAGTAGTACCTCCGCTAGCGGGGACAATGAGCAGTTCTTC.

V and J are TRBV19 and TRBJ2-1; 12 bases are shared with TRBD1. CDR1 is LNHDA, CDR2 SQIVND, per germline (reference sequence). V gave up 2 bases and J gave up 8 bases; unmatched junction bases: 7. The CDR3 is 16 amino acids. The CDR3: CASSIRGQGARDEQFF. CDR3 nucleotide sequence: TGTGCCAGTAGTATACGGGGACAGGGGGCGCGGGATGAGCAGTTCTTC.

V and J are TRBV12-5 and TRBJ1-5, with TRBD1 as a possible D gene (5 bases). The germline V and J ends were trimmed by 0 bases and 4 bases, with 19 bases remaining between them. The V gene's germline CDR1 is LGHNT and CDR2 FRNRAP. The CDR3 extends over 18 amino acids. The CDR3 spells CASGLVPMGGVGNQPQHF. In DNA form, the CDR3 reads TGTGCTAGTGGTTTGGTACCAATGGGGGGAGTGGGTAATCAGCCCCAGCATTTT.

This rearrangement joins TRBV5-6 to TRBJ2-1, with 7 bases that match TRBD2. This CDR3 is built from 14 residues. Per the germline V gene, CDR1 is SGHDT and CDR2 is YYEEEE. V lost 2 bases and J lost 3; bases outside the gene matches: 2. This CDR3 is CASSFQRGYNEQFF. The CDR3 nucleotides read TGTGCCAGCAGCTTCCAGCGGGGCTACAATGAGCAGTTCTTC.

The chain has TRBV29-1 and TRBJ2-4, with D possibly being TRBD1 (6 bases). CDR1 is SQVTM, CDR2 ANQGSEA, per germline. This CDR3 comprises 12 residues. V was shortened by 6 bases and J by 10 bases, with 16 bases between the two germline ends. The CDR3 loop reads CSVGNRDGIQYF. CDR3 sequence (DNA): TGCAGCGTCGGAAACAGGGATGGTATTCAGTACTTC.

The chain employs TRBV24-1 and TRBJ2-2; no firm D call. CDR1 is KGHDR and CDR2 is SFDVKD in the germline V gene. CDR3 size: 14 residues. Trimming pared 4 bases from V and 1 base from J, leaving 6 bases between. The DNA for the CDR3 is TGTGCCACCAGTGAGAACAGGAACACCGGGGAGCTGTTTTTT. This encodes CATSENRNTGELFF.

The V and J genes are TRBV7-9 and TRBJ1-2, with 8 positions matching TRBD1. After removal of 5 bases from V and 7 bases from J, the junction contained 15 bases not matched to a gene. The CDR3 sequence is 16 residues long. Germline CDR1 and CDR2: SEHNR and FQNEAQ (reference sequence). As DNA, the CDR3 is TGTGCCAGCAGCCTATCAACCCAGGGGGCTGCGGGTGGCTACACCTTC. Protein: CASSLSTQGAAGGYTF.

The chain joins TRBV20-1 to TRBJ1-2; 10 nucleotides agree with TRBD1. V dropped 3 bases and J dropped 5; count of bases not matched to a gene: 6. This CDR3 has 14 residues. Germline V gene sequence: CDR1 DFQATT, CDR2 SNEGSKA (reference sequence). DNA for the CDR3: TGCAGTGCTAGTCTCCGGGACAGGGGTTATGGCTACACCTTC. This encodes CSASLRDRGYGYTF.

The J gene is TRBJ1-1, the V gene TRBV2; maybe TRBD1 (6 bases). The V gene lost 3 bases and the J gene lost 4 bases, with 12 bases spanning the gap. Germline-derived CDR1 and CDR2 are SNHLY and FYNNEI. The CDR3 runs 14 residues. The chain's CDR3 is CASSDRQGPTEAFF. The CDR3 DNA sequence: TGTGCCAGCAGTGATAGGCAGGGGCCCACTGAAGCTTTCTTT.

There are a few counts of this clone. J is TRBJ2-5 and V is TRBV5-1, with D unresolved. CDR1 SGHRS and CDR2 YFSETQ come from the germline V gene. The CDR3 covers 13 residues. V was cut by 1 base and J by 5 bases, with 9 bases left in between. The CDR3 loop reads CASSLLPGETQYF. The CDR3 DNA sequence: TGCGCCAGCAGCTTGCTACCCGGGGAGACCCAGTACTTC.

The J gene is TRBJ2-3, the V gene TRBV2; 7 bases are shared with TRBD1. Germline V lookup: CDR1 SNHLY, CDR2 FYNNEI. This CDR3 has 15 residues. V lost 6 bases and J lost 0; bases outside the gene matches: 6. The CDR3, as DNA: TGTGCCAGCAGGACGACAGGGCCAAGCACAGATACGCAGTATTTT. It specifies CASRTTGPSTDTQYF.

The genes are TRBV7-2 and TRBJ2-3; TRBD2 is a possible D gene (6 bases). V dropped 3 bases and J dropped 5 bases, with 9 bases sitting between them. The CDR3 sequence is 13 residues long. Germline V gene sequence: CDR1 SGHTA, CDR2 FQGNSA. The CDR3 reads CASSFKGGDTQYF. In DNA, the CDR3 is TGTGCCAGCAGCTTTAAGGGAGGAGATACGCAGTATTTT.

Here the CDR3 reads CASSQGSGTRNEQFF. The DNA for the CDR3 is TGTGCCAGCAGTCAAGGTAGCGGGACCCGTAATGAGCAGTTCTTC. V is TRBV11-2 and J is TRBJ2-1; 8 positions match TRBD2. The length of the CDR3 is 15 residues. Germline values: CDR1 SGHAT, CDR2 FQNNGV. J was trimmed by 7 bases and V by 6 bases; bases with no gene match: 11.

The rearrangement links TRBV7-9 to TRBJ1-1; 8 nucleotides match TRBD1. Germline V CDR1 and CDR2: SEHNR, FQNEAQ (reference sequence). This CDR3 spans 13 amino acids. The V and J ends lost 6 bases and 8 bases, in that order; junction bases with no gene match: 8. Here the CDR3 reads CASRPNTGGEAFF. The CDR3 coding sequence is TGTGCCAGCAGACCAAACACAGGGGGAGAAGCTTTCTTT.

The rearrangement links TRBV5-1 to TRBJ1-2; 9 nucleotides line up with TRBD1. Germline V CDR1 and CDR2: SGHRS, YFSETQ. This CDR3 has 19 residues. CDR3 protein: CATHPGTGFPGEISYGYTF. CDR3 in DNA: TGCGCTACCCATCCCGGGACAGGGTTCCCGGGGGAGATCTCCTATGGCTACACCTTC.

This sequence joins TRBV3-1 (or the pseudogene TRBV3-2) and TRBJ2-1, with a tentative D call TRBD2 (5 bases). The CDR3 consists of 15 residues. The V gene lost 0 bases and the J gene lost 5 bases, with 11 bases spanning the gap. Germline V gene data show CDR1 as LGHDT and CDR2 as YNNKEL (reference sequence). CDR3 amino acids: CASSQDLPGNNEQFF. The DNA of the CDR3 is TGTGCCAGCAGCCAAGATCTTCCCGGGAACAATGAGCAGTTCTTC.

This clone was seen a handful of times. The genes are TRBV4-2 and TRBJ2-7; D gene unclear. Germline V gene data show CDR1 as LGHNA and CDR2 as YNFKEQ. There are 16 residues in the CDR3. The V gene lost 0 bases and the J gene lost 7 bases, with 19 bases spanning the gap. In DNA form, the CDR3 reads TGTGCCAGCAGCCAAGATCTGGCAGGTCCGTATCCGGAGCAGTACTTC. The encoded protein is CASSQDLAGPYPEQYF.

The chain employs TRBV1 and TRBJ1-3; TRBD1 was called by the table and not checked on the DNA. TRBV1 is assigned pseudogene status. The CDR3 contains 14 residues. Written as DNA, the CDR3 is TGCACCAGCAGCCAAGCCACAGCAGGAAACACCATATATTTT. Its translation is CTSSQATAGNTIYF.

In this sample, this clone turned up a few times. The chain employs TRBV30 and TRBJ1-4; 7 nucleotides agree with TRBD1. Trimming took 5 bases from V and 4 from J; bases not matched to a gene: 4. Germline V gene sequence: CDR1 GTSNPN, CDR2 SVGIG (reference sequence). The length of the CDR3 is 13 residues. The CDR3 DNA reads TGTGCCTGGCAGGGACAGCTTAATGAAAAACTGTTTTTT. Translating gives CAWQGQLNEKLFF.

This chain joins TRBV5-5 and TRBJ1-1, with a possible D match to TRBD1 (5 bases). V gave up 0 bases and J gave up 4 bases, with 16 bases separating them. In germline, CDR1 is SGHKS, CDR2 YYEKEE (reference sequence). There are 16 residues in the CDR3. The CDR3 protein is CASSLAAGWGSTEAFF. In DNA form, the CDR3 reads TGTGCCAGCAGCTTGGCCGCGGGATGGGGCTCCACTGAAGCTTTCTTT.

The DNA for the CDR3 is TGTGCCAGCAGCCCTGAACTCAGGGTTGGGGAGCTGTTTTTT. Translated: CASSPELRVGELFF. The rearrangement uses TRBV7-9 and TRBJ2-2; weak D call: TRBD1 (5 bases). This CDR3 has 14 amino acids. Trimming left V 5 bases short and J 8 bases short, with 15 bases between. CDR1 and CDR2 from the germline V gene are SEHNR and FQNEAQ (reference sequence).

The gene calls are TRBV7-9 and TRBJ2-5, with TRBD1 identical over 7 bases. J was trimmed by 5 bases and V by 3 bases; bases with no gene match: 6. Germline V gene lookup returns CDR1 SEHNR and CDR2 FQNEAQ (reference sequence). This CDR3 spans 14 amino acids. The CDR3 is CASSFRQGGETQYF. The CDR3 DNA sequence: TGTGCCAGCAGCTTTAGACAGGGTGGCGAGACCCAGTACTTC.

This clone was seen just once. The gene calls are TRBV5-1 and TRBJ1-4; the D gene is possibly TRBD1 (6 bases). The CDR3 spans 14 residues. The V end lost 1 base, the J end lost 7 bases, and 11 bases lay between the germline ends. CDR1 and CDR2 from the germline V gene are SGHRS and YFSETQ. CDR3 in amino acids: CASSLRGFSEKLFF. The CDR3 nucleotides read TGCGCCAGCAGCTTGAGGGGGTTTAGTGAAAAACTGTTTTTT.

The CDR3 here is CASSQASDEQYF. Written as DNA, the CDR3 is TGCGCCAGCAGCCAAGCTTCAGACGAGCAGTACTTC. This sequence joins TRBV4-1 and TRBJ2-7; no clear D gene. V was clipped by 1 base and J by 5 bases, with 6 bases between them. This CDR3 contains 12 residues. Germline values: CDR1 MGHRA, CDR2 YSYEKL.

This clone appeared a single time. The CDR3 coding sequence is TGTGCCACTACCTTGCAGGGATGGACTGAAGCTTTCTTT. It translates to CATTLQGWTEAFF. The J gene is TRBJ1-1, the V gene TRBV19, with D tentatively TRBD1 (5 bases). The germline V gene encodes CDR1 LNHDA and CDR2 SQIVND (reference sequence). The CDR3 spans 13 residues. The V end was cut by 10 bases, the J end by 5 bases, with 17 bases between.

This clone appeared a single time. This sequence joins TRBV5-1 and TRBJ2-2; D might be TRBD2 (6 bases). This CDR3 comprises 17 residues. Deletions cut 3 bases from V and 2 bases from J, with 17 bases between. CDR1 and CDR2 from the germline V gene are SGHRS and YFSETQ. The DNA of the CDR3 is TGCGCCAGCAGCTCGTATCCCCAGACTAGTAACACCGGGGAGCTGTTTTTT. Translated, it gives CASSSYPQTSNTGELFF.

The rearrangement uses TRBV28 and TRBJ1-1; D is unclear. Germline loops: CDR1 MDHEN, CDR2 SYDVKM. The length of the CDR3 is 13 residues. Trimming removed 9 bases at V and 1 base at J, with 12 bases between. The CDR3 region is CASWERTNTEAFF. CDR3 nucleotide sequence: TGTGCCAGTTGGGAGAGGACGAACACTGAAGCTTTCTTT.

The rearrangement joins TRBV19 to TRBJ1-2; D is possibly TRBD1 (6 bases). The CDR3 consists of 14 residues. CDR1 and CDR2 (germline): LNHDA, SQIVND (reference sequence). The V end was cut by 5 bases, the J end by 2 bases, with 12 bases between. The CDR3, as DNA: TGTGCCAGTAGTCAGGTACAGGGAAACTATGGCTACACCTTC. It yields the protein CASSQVQGNYGYTF.